This T cell receptor beta chain is drawn from a study of blood T cell repertoires in COVID-19. In the study overall: The United States, Italy and Spain provided the acute and convalescent COVID-19 samples. In each case, the material was cDNA or gDNA derived from T cells, B-cell-depleted T cells, or PBMCs.

In the source study's methods: Amplification with reference gene primers provided the estimates of nucleated cell counts. TCRdb's table, derived via immunoSEQ multiplex PCR, lists solely in-frame clones and lacks some. The D gene and trimming were derived from the DNA, and the V and J assignments and clone size from that table. The profile shows under 200,000 clones, around four fifths of them singletons. V was trimmed by 1 base and J by 8 bases, leaving 15 bases between them. Germline V CDR1 and CDR2: LNHNV, YYDKDF (reference sequence). The CDR3 contains 15 residues. The J gene is TRBJ1-5, the V gene TRBV15; D gene unclear. The specimen was peripheral blood. This TCR was sampled from a man between 25 and 39 years old with active or convalescent COVID-19. The CDR3 sequence is CATSRVGLDREPQHF. Written as DNA, the CDR3 is TGTGCCACCAGCAGAGTAGGACTCGACCGGGAGCCCCAGCATTTT.